This passage covers 13 T cell receptor beta chains from one sample sequenced in a study of cytomegalovirus exposure and HLA in healthy donors. TCRdb's copy holds only in-frame clones and misses some; the assay was immunoSEQ multiplex PCR. This table has a few hundred thousand clones, more than 75% appearing once. What was sequenced was PBMCs. All receptors derive from a woman aged 18-30 years in good health and CMV-seronegative.

This chain uses TRBV28 with TRBJ2-1, with D possibly being TRBD2 (6 bases). The CDR3 spans 15 residues. V gave up 1 base and J gave up 7 bases, with 14 bases separating them. Germline V gene sequence: CDR1 MDHEN, CDR2 SYDVKM. The CDR3 coding sequence is TGTGCCAGCAGTTTATTCGGAGGGCCTAATAATGAGCAGTTCTTC. Amino acids: CASSLFGGPNNEQFF.

The chain joins TRBV6-1 to TRBJ1-4; D possibly corresponds to TRBD1 (6 bases). Trimming left V 0 bases short and J 11 bases short, with 13 bases between. Germline CDR1 and CDR2: MNHNS and SASEGT. The CDR3 is made up of 14 amino acids. DNA of the CDR3: TGTGCCAGCAGTGAAGCAGGGGGAGAGAAGAAACTGTTTTTT. Translating it yields CASSEAGGEKKLFF.

This clone was seen a handful of times. The rearrangement joins TRBV5-3 to TRBJ2-7, with D perhaps TRBD2 (5 bases). TRBV5-3 is an open reading frame, and its role is uncertain. Trimming took 6 bases from V and 5 from J, leaving 12 bases between them. CDR3 length equals 12 residues. The CDR3 reads CARMAGGHEQYF. CDR3 DNA: TGTGCCAGAATGGCAGGAGGCCACGAGCAGTACTTC.

This chain links TRBV30 with TRBJ1-4, with 7 nucleotides matching TRBD1. Germline lookup yields CDR1 GTSNPN and CDR2 SVGIG (reference sequence). V lost 3 bases and J lost 4; bases outside the gene matches: 8. The CDR3 extends over 15 amino acids. The CDR3 loop reads CAWSRDSLLNEKLFF. The CDR3 nucleotides are TGTGCCTGGAGCAGGGACAGCCTACTTAATGAAAAACTGTTTTTT.

The genes are TRBV11-3 and TRBJ2-3; 8 nucleotides align to TRBD1. The J segment lost 10 bases and the V segment lost 3 bases, leaving 6 bases of the junction unmatched. Germline V lookup: CDR1 SGHNT, CDR2 YENEEA. This CDR3 spans 13 amino acids. This CDR3 reads CASSLGTGGAQYF. Written as DNA, the CDR3 is TGTGCCAGCAGCTTGGGGACAGGCGGGGCGCAGTATTTT.

This chain links TRBV9 with TRBJ2-7; tentatively, D is TRBD1 (7 bases). The CDR3 totals 14 residues. The germline V gene encodes CDR1 SGDLS and CDR2 YYNGEE. The V end lost 3 bases, the J end lost 10 bases, and 20 bases lay between the germline ends. The chain's CDR3 is CASSEGRGEGLQYF. DNA of the CDR3: TGTGCCAGCAGCGAGGGCAGGGGGGAAGGCCTACAGTACTTC.

V gene TRBV29-1 combines with J gene TRBJ2-7, with D perhaps TRBD1 (7 bases). CDR1 and CDR2 (germline): SQVTM, ANQGSEA. This CDR3 has 13 amino acids. V was pared by 6 bases and J by 1 base, with 13 bases between. CDR3 sequence (DNA): TGCAGCGTACGGACAGGAGGGTCCTACGAGCAGTACTTC. This encodes CSVRTGGSYEQYF.

The chain recombines TRBV19 with TRBJ2-2; D might be TRBD1 (6 bases). Trimming left V 4 bases short and J 4 bases short, with 13 bases between. The germline gives CDR1 LNHDA, CDR2 SQIVND (reference sequence). The CDR3 consists of 15 residues. The CDR3 reads CASSNPGVITGELFF. The DNA for the CDR3 is TGTGCCAGTAGTAATCCAGGGGTGATCACCGGGGAGCTGTTTTTT.

This chain links TRBV7-8 with TRBJ2-7; perhaps TRBD1 as D (5 bases). Trimming shortened V by 6 bases and J by 3 bases, and 21 bases separated the two germline ends. The V gene's germline CDR1 is SGHVS and CDR2 FQNEAQ. CDR3 size: 16 residues. The chain's CDR3 is CASSRRIRGDHYEQYF. DNA of the CDR3: TGTGCCAGCAGTCGCCGAATAAGGGGCGACCACTACGAGCAGTACTTC.

This clone was seen only a few times. This chain's CDR3 is CASSLLGDYEQYF. In DNA form, the CDR3 reads TGTGCCAGCAGCTTGCTAGGGGACTACGAGCAGTACTTC. The rearrangement uses TRBV5-4 and TRBJ2-7; weak D call: TRBD1 (5 bases). Deletions cut 1 base from V and 3 bases from J, with 8 bases between. Germline assignment: CDR1 SGHNT and CDR2 YYREEE (reference sequence). This CDR3 has 13 residues.

This clone was detected only once. This rearrangement joins TRBV29-1 to TRBJ1-6; weak D call: TRBD1 (5 bases). CDR1 is SQVTM and CDR2 is ANQGSEA in the germline V gene. Trimming removed 7 bases from V and 7 bases from J, with 17 bases in between. CDR3 length: 14 residues. CDR3 protein: CSALDDRENSPLHF. CDR3 sequence (DNA): TGCAGCGCCCTTGATGACAGAGAAAATTCACCCCTCCACTTT.

The rearrangement joins TRBV28 to TRBJ1-4, with D unclear. The CDR3 runs to 15 residues. V lost 6 bases to trimming and J lost 5 bases, with 16 bases between them. Germline values: CDR1 MDHEN, CDR2 SYDVKM. The CDR3 sequence: CASREAFGLNEKLFF. The CDR3 nucleotides read TGTGCCAGCAGGGAAGCTTTTGGACTAAATGAAAAACTGTTTTTT.

This rearrangement joins TRBV10-3 to TRBJ1-4; 7 nucleotides agree with TRBD1. The V segment lost 10 bases and the J segment 4 bases; nucleotides outside the gene matches: 3. From germline, CDR1 is ENHRY and CDR2 SYGVKD. This CDR3 has 12 amino acids. This CDR3 is CATSGGNEKLFF. The CDR3 DNA is TGTGCCACTTCAGGGGGTAATGAAAAACTGTTTTTT.